This T cell receptor beta chain was identified during a study of T cells in Graves' hyperthyroidism and ophthalmopathy. Whole-study findings and limits: Most thyroid clonotypes that were expanded above 0.001 also turned up in blood. Ophthalmopathy and stable hyperthyroidism were separated by a 13 V-J model.

The CDR3 runs 13 residues. The trim removed 8 bases at V and 8 bases at J, leaving 7 bases unmatched. Germline-derived CDR1 and CDR2 are LNHDA and SQIVND (reference sequence). This clonotype was counted at least ten times. As yet, its antigen is unknown. Researchers amplified the TCR beta CDR3 regions from RNA transcripts. With the HTBI primer set, the TCR CDR3 went through a first round of RT-PCR. A single record per CDR3 protein comes from TCRdb applying MiXCR to the multiplex PCR reads. In the table there are about 610,000 distinct CDR3 sequences, roughly 14% of which are singletons. Patients with ophthalmopathy all had a Clinical Activity Score of at least 3, a NOSPECS grade of at least 4 and duration under 3 months. On the basis of clinical symptoms, serum thyroxine and TRAb, thyroid ultrasound and orbital computed tomography, diagnoses were made.

This receptor was obtained from a woman aged 40 to 55 with Graves' ophthalmopathy. This chain uses TRBV19 with TRBJ1-2, with 11 bases aligning to TRBD1. The sample consisted of blood. The CDR3 coding sequence is TGTGCCAGTGACCCCGGGACAGGGGGAGGCTACACCTTC. Encoded protein: CASDPGTGGGYTF.